This section outlines one T cell receptor beta chain sequence together with its context. V lost 0 bases to trimming and J lost 2 bases, with 6 bases between them. The CDR3 totals 15 residues. These data are taken from a study of blood T cell repertoires in COVID-19. The overall study: COVID-19 samples collected from the United States, Italy and Spain covered acute and convalescent phases. PBMCs, B-cell-depleted T cells, or T cells provided the cDNA or gDNA that made up the material.

Per the original methods: Reference gene primer amplification yielded estimated nucleated cell counts. This table comes from immunoSEQ multiplex PCR, and its TCRdb copy is limited to in-frame clones, with some not included. V, J and clone size are those of that table, while D and trimming were read from the DNA. The repertoire holds about 100,000 clones, with approximately 84% as singletons. The receptor was derived from a human donor in a cohort sampled during active COVID-19. V gene TRBV5-3 combines with J gene TRBJ2-6; TRBD1 might be the D (6 bases). TRBV5-3 is placed among ORFs of uncertain function. Input material: peripheral blood. The CDR3 loop reads CARSLGTAGANVLTF. CDR3 DNA sequence: TGTGCCAGAAGCTTGGGGACAGCTGGGGCCAACGTCCTGACTTTC.